The clone carrying this T cell receptor beta chain was detected many times. Its antigen is undetermined. This sample is drawn from a study of regulatory T cells in long-lasting Graves disease. Study-level results: Patients whose Graves' disease persisted exhibited lower TCR diversity than those newly diagnosed. The analysis examined peripheral blood only and excluded thyroid tissue.

Time point indicated: newly diagnosed GD, antithyroid drugs for less than 3 months. PBMCs provided the RNA from which the TCR library was made. All patients originated from an endocrinology department located in Xi'an, China. Arm-PCR of CDR3 regions and iRepertoire HTBI primers were the basis on which TCR beta libraries were built. TCRdb passed the multiplex PCR reads through MiXCR, listing each CDR3 protein once. This sample has around 400,000 distinct CDR3 sequences, with 15% found just once. This sample also appeared in a second study, on T cells in Graves' hyperthyroidism and ophthalmopathy. Per that study: Orbital computed tomography and thyroid ultrasound, together with serum TRAb and thyroxine and clinical symptoms, were used for diagnoses.

The specimen was peripheral blood mononuclear cells (PBMCs), collected at new diagnosis, from a patient treated with antithyroid drugs. The sequence came from a woman between 40 and 50 years old with Graves disease.

This CDR3 is CASSFTGGRYEQYF. Here the CDR3 DNA reads TGTGCCAGCAGTTTCACAGGGGGCAGATACGAGCAGTACTTC. This sequence joins TRBV12-3 or TRBV12-4 and TRBJ2-7, with TRBD1 identical over 9 bases. The CDR3 is 14 amino acids. V was clipped by 3 bases and J by 4 bases; unmatched bases: 4.